This TCR beta chain was found in a study of human T cells and chemical hapten exposure. Note on this clonotype: The antigen remains unidentified. One end of the junction does not line up with germline, which may come from a read error.

Notes on the study in general: Every donor had alopecia, and their immune response may therefore differ from healthy people's.

Library preparation tagged each individual cDNA molecule with a unique molecular identifier. TCRdb itself ran the RACE reads through MiXCR, one entry per CDR3 protein. The sample lists about 84,000 distinct CDR3 sequences, more than 9% seen once, with about 5% in the top ten. Noted time point: patch test 2, 6 weeks after DPC sensitization. The treatment was: therapeutic diphenylcyclopropenone sensitization with weekly scalp DPC. Unfractionated whole blood yielded total RNA. This TCR derives from a woman aged 50 to 60 with alopecia areata. Some clones in this sample may be carry-over from other donors' samples. Sequencing used whole blood, obtained in connection with sensitization to the hapten diphenylcyclopropenone (DPC).

In DNA form, the CDR3 reads TGCAACGTTCGGCTCGGGGAAAATCAGCCCCAGCATTTT. It is translated as CNVRLGENQPQHF. The chain combines TRBV29-1 with TRBJ1-5, with D unresolved. The CDR3 extends over 13 amino acids. Germline lookup yields CDR1 SQVTM and CDR2 ANQGSEA.